A selection of T cell receptor beta chains follows, all from one sample in a study of high-grade serous ovarian cancer treatment subgroups. Repertoires were generated with immunoSEQ multiplex PCR, while TCRdb's copy carries only in-frame clones and drops some. The profile shows 10,000 to 12,000 clones, around 68% of them singletons. Sequenced input: tumor tissue. The receptors were gathered from a human donor with high-grade serous ovarian cancer. The CDR3 runs from the conserved cysteine through the conserved F or W. Each record gives: CDR3 protein, V gene, J gene.

CDR3 protein: CASSHPTSGSSYNEQFF
V gene: TRBV4-2
J gene: TRBJ2-1

CDR3 protein: CASSHGGTRGEQFF
V gene: TRBV9
J gene: TRBJ2-1

CDR3 protein: CASSFPGGVRETQYF
V gene: TRBV28
J gene: TRBJ2-5

CDR3 protein: CASSSFAAASTGELFF
V gene: TRBV5-4
J gene: TRBJ2-2

CDR3 protein: CASSSQSNTEAFF
V gene: TRBV7-3
J gene: TRBJ1-1

CDR3 protein: CASSTGGYSGNTIYF
V gene: TRBV11-3
J gene: TRBJ1-3

CDR3 protein: CASSPLGRRGNEQFF
V gene: TRBV5-6
J gene: TRBJ2-1

CDR3 protein: CASTELRTLGSHEQYF
V gene: TRBV27
J gene: TRBJ2-7

CDR3 protein: CASSPSGGGAATEAFF
V gene: TRBV18
J gene: TRBJ1-1

CDR3 protein: CASSQGTSGGDTQYF
V gene: TRBV4-3
J gene: TRBJ2-3

CDR3 protein: CASIEAGETSPLHF
V gene: TRBV2
J gene: TRBJ1-6

CDR3 protein: CAWRVGGARTGELFF
V gene: TRBV30
J gene: TRBJ2-2

CDR3 protein: CASSLGVATNEKLFF
V gene: TRBV7-2
J gene: TRBJ1-4

CDR3 protein: CASSLGDRVSYNSPLHF
V gene: TRBV7-8
J gene: TRBJ1-6

CDR3 protein: CATWVAGELFF
V gene: TRBV19
J gene: TRBJ2-2

CDR3 protein: CASSLGAGVGTDTQYF
V gene: TRBV7-2
J gene: TRBJ2-3

CDR3 protein: CASSQDGGGSSYNEQFF
V gene: TRBV4-2
J gene: TRBJ2-1

CDR3 protein: CASSQDLNTEAFF
V gene: TRBV14
J gene: TRBJ1-1

CDR3 protein: CASSQDMGTGSGGYTF
V gene: TRBV4-2
J gene: TRBJ1-2

CDR3 protein: CASSLVVTGGTYEQYF
V gene: TRBV5-4
J gene: TRBJ2-7

CDR3 protein: CATSRGQAVGEQFF
V gene: TRBV15
J gene: TRBJ2-1

CDR3 protein: CASSPPSGGTYEQYF
V gene: TRBV28
J gene: TRBJ2-7

CDR3 protein: CATVRTPSYNEQFF
V gene: TRBV7-2
J gene: TRBJ2-1

CDR3 protein: CSVLRGTGELFF
V gene: TRBV29-1
J gene: TRBJ2-2

CDR3 protein: CAWSVGFYGYTF
V gene: TRBV30
J gene: TRBJ1-2

CDR3 protein: CASSKEGTGKAANEKLFF
V gene: TRBV21-1
J gene: TRBJ1-4

CDR3 protein: CASSSHPGLAGGSTDTQYF
V gene: TRBV7-2
J gene: TRBJ2-3

CDR3 protein: CAWSGWDAENQPQHF
V gene: TRBV30
J gene: TRBJ1-5

CDR3 protein: CASSEYFYHEQFF
V gene: TRBV25-1
J gene: TRBJ2-1

CDR3 protein: CASSFNRDSIYEQYF
V gene: TRBV19
J gene: .

CDR3 protein: CASSPVGGRGEQYF
V gene: TRBV11-3
J gene: TRBJ2-7

CDR3 protein: CASSFRVGQATGELFF
V gene: TRBV27
J gene: TRBJ2-2

CDR3 protein: CASSSGDTQYF
V gene: TRBV27
J gene: TRBJ2-3

CDR3 protein: CSVFPGRAGTQYF
V gene: TRBV29-1
J gene: TRBJ2-3

CDR3 protein: CASSLGGLGGGEQYF
V gene: TRBV5-1
J gene: TRBJ2-7

CDR3 protein: CASSRDRGRYEQYF
V gene: TRBV11-1
J gene: TRBJ2-7

CDR3 protein: CASNFGTAYEQYF
V gene: TRBV7-9
J gene: .

CDR3 protein: CASSLVQQEAQYF
V gene: TRBV28
J gene: TRBJ2-5

CDR3 protein: CAWTREFYGYTF
V gene: TRBV30
J gene: TRBJ1-2

CDR3 protein: CASNSHRAGGPGDEQFF
V gene: TRBV7-9
J gene: TRBJ2-1

CDR3 protein: CASSPVGWQGGYEQYF
V gene: TRBV5-8
J gene: TRBJ2-7

CDR3 protein: CASSRFMGQGFNYGYTF
V gene: TRBV19
J gene: TRBJ1-2

CDR3 protein: CAWSQGTLINQPQHF
V gene: TRBV30
J gene: TRBJ1-5

CDR3 protein: CASSFDRGRLFF
V gene: TRBV5-5
J gene: TRBJ2-1

CDR3 protein: CASSLSGREETQYF
V gene: TRBV5-4
J gene: TRBJ2-5

CDR3 protein: CASFSGRGTDTQYF
V gene: TRBV19
J gene: TRBJ2-3

CDR3 protein: CASSAGTSGRSTGELFF
V gene: TRBV9
J gene: TRBJ2-2

CDR3 protein: CASSVPGWETQYF
V gene: TRBV7-9
J gene: TRBJ2-5

CDR3 protein: CASSLDSNQPQHF
V gene: TRBV27
J gene: TRBJ1-5

CDR3 protein: CASSLGQSFTDTQYF
V gene: TRBV7-9
J gene: TRBJ2-3

CDR3 protein: CASSYSGSSTDTQYF
V gene: TRBV7-2
J gene: TRBJ2-3

CDR3 protein: CASSIRTGLYEQYF
V gene: TRBV27
J gene: .

CDR3 protein: CASSSSGRASDEQYF
V gene: TRBV27
J gene: TRBJ2-7

CDR3 protein: CAWSVKRGGANTGELFF
V gene: TRBV30
J gene: TRBJ2-2